This record concerns one TCR beta chain sequence. Its specificity is unknown. PCR amplification relied on 60 Vbeta primers (plus 13 Jbeta primers). The table came from immunoSEQ multiplex PCR; TCRdb's copy has only in-frame clones and leaves some out. The repertoire consists of about 110,000 clones, with 79% occurring once and the leading ten covering 3% to 4%. This entry is derived from a study of cytomegalovirus exposure and HLA in healthy donors. Study-level points and caveats: Per a prior analysis, the majority of TCR beta V segments were productive roughly 87% or roughly 30% of the time. Reportedly, fewer N-insertions than the roughly 600-donor mean appeared in an Asian-associated ancestry cluster in a later analysis. What TCR beta sequences reportedly achieved was accurate prediction of HLA-A and HLA-B alleles in most subjects.

The trim removed 5 bases at V and 5 bases at J, leaving 3 bases unmatched. Germline CDR1 MNHNS, CDR2 SASEGT. The CDR3 runs 12 residues. The chain recombines TRBV6-1 with TRBJ2-7, with 7 bases matching TRBD1. The receptor was isolated from a woman in her thirties or forties in good health and CMV-seronegative. Sequencing used PBMCs. The CDR3 loop is CASSITGDEQYF. CDR3 in DNA: TGTGCCAGCAGTATTACAGGGGACGAGCAGTACTTC.